This T cell receptor beta chain was identified in a study of blood T cell repertoires in COVID-19. Clones were sequenced by immunoSEQ multiplex PCR, and TCRdb holds only the in-frame ones, with some missing. Among fewer than 100,000 clones listed, more than 75% were seen once. In regard to this clone: Relative to the germline gene, one junction end is altered; a read error may explain this.

Germline V gene lookup returns CDR1 SNHLY and CDR2 FYNNEI. The CDR3 is 11 amino acids. This TCR was recovered from a woman at least 80 years old with acute or convalescent COVID-19. The V and J genes are TRBV2 and TRBJ1-2, with D perhaps TRBD1 (5 bases). Sequencing input: peripheral blood. CDR3 coding DNA: TGTGCCGGCAGACAGTACCATGGCTACACCTTC. Translating gives CAGRQYHGYTF.